The 21 T cell receptor beta chains reported below all come from one sample, sequenced in a study of blood T cell repertoires in COVID-19. Using immunoSEQ multiplex PCR, the repertoire was profiled, and TCRdb retains in-frame clones only, with some absent. The data show fewer than 200,000 clones, around 83% seen once. Material for sequencing was peripheral blood. The receptors shown here come from a woman between 50 and 59 years old with COVID-19, enrolled during active disease.

This clone was observed once. The chain employs TRBV5-4 and TRBJ2-7, with TRBD1 matching over 7 bases. Germline V lookup: CDR1 SGHNT, CDR2 YYREEE (reference sequence). The CDR3 is 13 residues long. V was pared by 4 bases and J by 6 bases, with 7 bases of the junction left unmatched. The CDR3 here is CASSMDRLSEQYF. DNA of the CDR3: TGTGCCAGCAGCATGGACAGGTTAAGCGAGCAGTACTTC.

V usage is TRBV6-4 and J usage is TRBJ2-1; 10 bases are shared with TRBD2. The trim removed 2 bases at V and 1 base at J, leaving 2 bases unmatched. The germline V gene encodes CDR1 MRHNA and CDR2 SNTAGT. The CDR3 is 16 residues long. DNA for the CDR3: TGTGCCAGCAGTGACCGTAGCGGGGGGTCCTACAATGAGCAGTTCTTC. This codes for CASSDRSGGSYNEQFF.

The V and J genes are TRBV5-1 and TRBJ2-3; D uncertain. The germline V gene has CDR1 SGHRS and CDR2 YFSETQ. The CDR3 is made up of 15 amino acids. Trimming pared 3 bases from V and 4 bases from J, leaving 15 bases between. The CDR3 region has the DNA TGCGCCAGCAGCTGGTTTGGGCTCGCCGCAGATACGCAGTATTTT. Its translation: CASSWFGLAADTQYF.

V is TRBV28 and J is TRBJ1-1; 7 bases line up with TRBD1. The CDR3 is 15 amino acids. Germline assignment: CDR1 MDHEN and CDR2 SYDVKM. The trim removed 6 bases at V and 0 bases at J, leaving 7 bases unmatched. CDR3 sequence: CASSPGQLMNTEAFF. CDR3 DNA: TGTGCCAGCAGCCCGGGACAGCTTATGAACACTGAAGCTTTCTTT.

The chain employs TRBV30 and TRBJ1-4; 11 bases agree with TRBD1. After removal of 4 bases from V and 0 bases from J, the junction contained 10 bases not matched to a gene. In germline, CDR1 is GTSNPN, CDR2 SVGIG (reference sequence). The CDR3 loop spans 18 amino acids. CDR3 region: CAWTIGTGGSATNEKLFF. The CDR3 DNA sequence: TGTGCCTGGACTATCGGGACAGGGGGATCTGCAACTAATGAAAAACTGTTTTTT.

The chain links TRBV3-1 (or the pseudogene TRBV3-2) to TRBJ2-7, with 7 bases identical to TRBD2. V gave up 1 base and J gave up 4 bases; unmatched junction bases: 7. The germline CDR1 and CDR2 sequences are LGHDT and YNNKEL (reference sequence). The CDR3 runs 15 residues. CDR3 loop: CASSQVNSGWYEQYF. The CDR3 coding sequence is TGTGCCAGCAGCCAAGTTAATAGCGGGTGGTACGAGCAGTACTTC.

This clone showed up just once. This CDR3 reads CARSQPEGFTMNTEAFF. As DNA, the CDR3 is TGTGCCAGAAGCCAGCCGGAGGGGTTTACTATGAACACTGAAGCTTTCTTT. This rearrangement joins TRBV5-3 to TRBJ1-1; D possibly corresponds to TRBD1 (5 bases). TRBV5-3 is designated an ORF whose function remains uncertain. V was pared by 4 bases and J by 0 bases, with 19 bases between. The CDR3 spans 17 residues.

J is TRBJ2-2 and V is TRBV7-2; 9 nucleotides align to TRBD1. V gave up 4 bases and J gave up 2 bases; unmatched junction bases: 8. Germline assignment: CDR1 SGHTA and CDR2 FQGNSA. This CDR3 spans 17 amino acids. CDR3 nucleotide sequence: TGTGCCAGCAGCTGGAAGCCGGGACAGGGTAACACCGGGGAGCTGTTTTTT. Its protein product is CASSWKPGQGNTGELFF.

The rearrangement uses TRBV5-4 and TRBJ2-5; TRBD2 matches 10 bases. Per the germline V gene, CDR1 is SGHNT and CDR2 is YYREEE (reference sequence). With V trimmed by 0 bases and J by 10 bases, 12 bases remained unmatched. This CDR3 spans 16 amino acids. The CDR3 nucleotides are TGTGCCAGCAGCTTGGCCGGAGCGGGGGGGGTTTTCGGCCAGTACTTC. It codes for CASSLAGAGGVFGQYF.

This clone occurred once. The chain links TRBV5-4 to TRBJ2-7, with D possibly TRBD1 on 6 matching bases. The CDR3 is 15 residues long. CDR1 is SGHNT, CDR2 YYREEE, per germline (reference sequence). Trimming took 0 bases from V and 1 from J, leaving 11 bases between them. The CDR3 is CASSLGTVLSYEQYF. The CDR3 DNA reads TGTGCCAGCAGCTTGGGGACAGTTCTTTCCTACGAGCAGTACTTC.

The chain uses TRBV3-1 (or the pseudogene TRBV3-2) and TRBJ2-7, with D maybe TRBD2 (5 bases). This CDR3 contains 12 residues. In germline, CDR1 is LGHDT, CDR2 YNNKEL (reference sequence). Trimming took off 2 bases at V and 9 bases at J, with 11 bases between the two ends. The CDR3 nucleotides read TGTGCCAGCAGCCAAACCGGGGTCGGGCAGTACTTC. Protein sequence: CASSQTGVGQYF.

The gene calls are TRBV6-5 and TRBJ1-2; 8 bases are shared with TRBD1. With V trimmed by 2 bases and J by 4 bases, 6 bases remained unmatched. The CDR3 totals 15 residues. Germline lookup yields CDR1 MNHEY and CDR2 SVGAGI. As DNA, the CDR3 is TGTGCCAGCAGTTACAGGACAGGGACCGGCTATGGCTACACCTTC. It specifies CASSYRTGTGYGYTF.

V gene TRBV3-1 (or the pseudogene TRBV3-2) combines with J gene TRBJ1-2, with TRBD1 matching over 9 bases. Germline-derived CDR1 and CDR2 are LGHDT and YNNKEL (reference sequence). With V trimmed by 7 bases and J by 7 bases, 7 bases remained unmatched. The CDR3 totals 13 residues. CDR3 DNA sequence: TGTGCCAGCACCTGGACAGGGGCGGGTGGCTACACCTTC. Its protein is CASTWTGAGGYTF.

This clone occurred once. The chain carries TRBV11-2 and TRBJ1-1; the D gene is possibly TRBD1 (5 bases). V lost 5 bases to trimming and J lost 1 base, with 17 bases between them. Per the germline V gene, CDR1 is SGHAT and CDR2 is FQNNGV. There are 16 residues in the CDR3. CDR3 residues: CASSRTIGRANTEAFF. CDR3 bases: TGTGCCAGCAGCCGGACCATAGGCAGGGCGAACACTGAAGCTTTCTTT.

This chain uses TRBV5-1 with TRBJ2-1; 10 bases match TRBD2. Germline V gene data show CDR1 as SGHRS and CDR2 as YFSETQ. CDR3 length: 16 amino acids. V dropped 0 bases and J dropped 5; count of bases not matched to a gene: 5. The DNA of the CDR3 is TGCGCCAGCAGCTTGGGGGGGACTAGCGTCGACAATGAGCAGTTCTTC. This translates into CASSLGGTSVDNEQFF.

Comments on this clone: The junction differs from germline at one of its ends, possibly a read error. The chain combines TRBV4-1 with TRBJ1-1, with no clear D. The CDR3 sequence is 13 residues long. CDR1 MGHRA and CDR2 YSYEKL come from the germline V gene. CDR3 sequence: CASSQAINTEAFF. The CDR3 DNA is TGCGCCAGCAGTCAAGCTATAAACACTGAAGCTTTCTTT.

The rearrangement joins TRBV2 to TRBJ2-7, with 7 bases fitting TRBD1. The germline CDR1 and CDR2 sequences are SNHLY and FYNNEI. The CDR3 has 14 amino acids. Germline trimming cut 3 bases from V and 6 bases from J; bases unmatched to any gene: 8. The CDR3 loop is CASSEFDRVVEQYF. The CDR3, as DNA: TGTGCCAGCAGTGAGTTCGACAGGGTGGTCGAGCAGTACTTC.

The chain recombines TRBV6-5 with TRBJ2-7; D is ambiguous. Trimming took off 0 bases at V and 6 bases at J, with 3 bases between the two ends. Germline-derived CDR1 and CDR2 are MNHEY and SVGAGI. This CDR3 comprises 11 residues. The CDR3 reads CASSYSSEQYF. CDR3 nucleotide sequence: TGTGCCAGCAGTTACTCGAGCGAGCAGTACTTC.

The chain links TRBV2 to TRBJ2-3; tentative D call: TRBD1 (5 bases). V gave up 6 bases and J gave up 3 bases, with 13 bases separating them. Germline CDR1 and CDR2: SNHLY and FYNNEI. The CDR3 loop spans 14 amino acids. CDR3 sequence: CASRDQGATDTQYF. In DNA, the CDR3 is TGTGCCAGCAGGGATCAGGGCGCGACAGATACGCAGTATTTT.

The CDR3 region has the DNA TGTGCCACCAGTGAGGGGGGGACTGGGGCCAACGTCCTGACTTTC. It is translated as CATSEGGTGANVLTF. This rearrangement joins TRBV24-1 to TRBJ2-6, with 7 bases matching TRBD2. This CDR3 contains 15 residues. Germline trimming cut 4 bases from V and 2 bases from J; bases unmatched to any gene: 1. Germline CDR1 KGHDR, CDR2 SFDVKD.

The chain carries TRBV7-2 and TRBJ2-5, with D perhaps TRBD1 (5 bases). Looked up from germline, CDR1 is SGHTA and CDR2 is FQGNSA. CDR3 size: 13 residues. Trimming cost V 7 bases and J 1 base, with 10 bases left between them. CDR3 protein: CASNDRAQETQYF. CDR3 in DNA: TGTGCCAGCAACGACAGAGCCCAAGAGACCCAGTACTTC.